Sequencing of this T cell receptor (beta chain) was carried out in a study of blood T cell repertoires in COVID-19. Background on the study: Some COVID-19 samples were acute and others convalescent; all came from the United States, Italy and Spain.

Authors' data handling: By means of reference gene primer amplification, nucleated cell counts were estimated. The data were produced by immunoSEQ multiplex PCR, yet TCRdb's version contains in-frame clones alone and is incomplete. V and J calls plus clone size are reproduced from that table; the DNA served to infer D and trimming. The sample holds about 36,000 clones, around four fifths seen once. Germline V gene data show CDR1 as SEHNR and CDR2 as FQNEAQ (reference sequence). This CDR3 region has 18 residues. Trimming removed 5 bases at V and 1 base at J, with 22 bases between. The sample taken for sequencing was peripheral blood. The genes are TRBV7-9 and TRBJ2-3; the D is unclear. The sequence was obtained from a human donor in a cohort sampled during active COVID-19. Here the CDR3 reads CASSPHRSLSSRTDTQYF. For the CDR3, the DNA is TGTGCCAGCAGCCCTCATCGGAGCCTCTCCAGTCGCACAGATACGCAGTATTTT. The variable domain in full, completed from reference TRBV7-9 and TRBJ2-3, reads DTGVSQNPRHKITKRGQNVTFRCDPISEHNRLYWYRQTLGQGPEFLTYFQNEAQLEKSRLLSDRFSAERPKGSFSTLEIQRTEQGDSAMYLCASSPHRSLSSRTDTQYFGPGTRLTVL.